This is a list of T cell receptor beta chains from one sample in a study of beta chain features in type 1 diabetes. TCRdb's table, derived via immunoSEQ multiplex PCR, lists solely in-frame clones and lacks some. The table has approximately 160,000 clones, approximately 9% seen once. What was sequenced was central memory CD4+ T cells from blood. The receptors were gathered from a woman aged 18-29 years in good health. Both conserved end residues are part of each CDR3. Fields, in order: CDR3 DNA, CDR3 protein, clone size, V gene, CDR3 length, J gene, D gene. The D gene is left open where the match is weak. Clone size, where shown, is once, few, many, or a class for clones that have expanded.

cdr3_nt: TGCAGCGTTCGGAGGGGGCGGAATGAAAAACTGTTTTTT
cdr3_aa: CSVRRGRNEKLFF
clone_size: few
v_call: TRBV29-1
cdr3_length: 13
j_call: TRBJ1-4
d_call: TRBD1

cdr3_nt: TGTGCCAGCAGCTTAGGTCGTCCTCTCAGCACAGATACGCAGTATTTT
cdr3_aa: CASSLGRPLSTDTQYF
clone_size: few
v_call: TRBV11-3
cdr3_length: 16
j_call: TRBJ2-3
d_call: -

cdr3_nt: TGTGCCAGCAGTTTTTCCAGCGGAAGCACAGATACGCAGTATTTT
cdr3_aa: CASSFSSGSTDTQYF
clone_size: few
v_call: TRBV28
cdr3_length: 15
j_call: TRBJ2-3
d_call: -

cdr3_nt: TGCAGCGTTGGCCTTACAGAAGGGAGGGATACGCAGTATTTT
cdr3_aa: CSVGLTEGRDTQYF
clone_size: -
v_call: TRBV29-1
cdr3_length: 14
j_call: TRBJ2-3
d_call: -

cdr3_nt: TGTGCCAGCAGTAGGCAGGGCGACCAGCCCCAGCATTTT
cdr3_aa: CASSRQGDQPQHF
clone_size: -
v_call: TRBV2
cdr3_length: 13
j_call: TRBJ1-5
d_call: -

cdr3_nt: TGTGCCAGCAGCGTAGCCTCGGACAGAGGCGAGCAGTACTTC
cdr3_aa: CASSVASDRGEQYF
clone_size: -
v_call: TRBV9
cdr3_length: 14
j_call: TRBJ2-7
d_call: -

cdr3_nt: TGTGCCAGCAGCCCTAGCCAGGGGATACCGCCCTACGAGCAGTACTTC
cdr3_aa: CASSPSQGIPPYEQYF
clone_size: few
v_call: TRBV7-2
cdr3_length: 16
j_call: TRBJ2-7
d_call: -

cdr3_nt: TGTGCCTGGAGTGGAACGCGAGCCGGGGAGCTGTTTTTT
cdr3_aa: CAWSGTRAGELFF
clone_size: -
v_call: TRBV30
cdr3_length: 13
j_call: TRBJ2-2
d_call: -

cdr3_nt: TGCGCCAGCAGCTTATCACTAGCGGGGCACGGGGAGCTGTTTTTT
cdr3_aa: CASSLSLAGHGELFF
clone_size: few
v_call: TRBV5-1
cdr3_length: 15
j_call: TRBJ2-2
d_call: TRBD2

cdr3_nt: TGTGCCAGCAGTCCGGGACAACTCTACAATGAGCAGTTCTTC
cdr3_aa: CASSPGQLYNEQFF
clone_size: -
v_call: TRBV7-2
cdr3_length: 14
j_call: TRBJ2-1
d_call: -

cdr3_nt: TGTGCCAGTAGTGCCCAGGGGGCTGGGGCCAACGTCCTGACTTTC
cdr3_aa: CASSAQGAGANVLTF
clone_size: many
v_call: TRBV19
cdr3_length: 15
j_call: TRBJ2-6
d_call: TRBD1

cdr3_nt: TGTGCCAGCAGCCAAGTGGGACTTCGAGCCTACGAGCAGTACTTC
cdr3_aa: CASSQVGLRAYEQYF
clone_size: -
v_call: TRBV14
cdr3_length: 15
j_call: TRBJ2-7
d_call: -

cdr3_nt: TGCGCCAGCAGCTTGGGGGGTACGGGAGTGGGCAATGAGCAGTTCTTC
cdr3_aa: CASSLGGTGVGNEQFF
clone_size: -
v_call: TRBV5-1
cdr3_length: 16
j_call: TRBJ2-1
d_call: -

cdr3_nt: TGTGCCAGCAAACCGGGAGGCGTCCGGCAGACCCAGTACTTC
cdr3_aa: CASKPGGVRQTQYF
clone_size: -
v_call: TRBV6-5
cdr3_length: 14
j_call: TRBJ2-5
d_call: TRBD2

cdr3_nt: TGTGCCAGCTCACCAGGGGCAGGACTAGCGGGAACCTACGAGCAGTACTTC
cdr3_aa: CASSPGAGLAGTYEQYF
clone_size: few
v_call: TRBV18
cdr3_length: 17
j_call: TRBJ2-7
d_call: TRBD2

cdr3_nt: TGCGCCAGCAGCTTGGGGGCTACAGCCTCAGGGGCCAACGTCCTGACTTTC
cdr3_aa: CASSLGATASGANVLTF
clone_size: -
v_call: TRBV5-1
cdr3_length: 17
j_call: TRBJ2-6
d_call: -

cdr3_nt: TGCGCCAGCAGCCGCGGCAGGGGGCGAGGGCCTGGGGCAGATACGCAGTATTTT
cdr3_aa: CASSRGRGRGPGADTQYF
clone_size: -
v_call: TRBV4-3
cdr3_length: 18
j_call: TRBJ2-3
d_call: TRBD1

cdr3_nt: TGCGCCAGCAGCTTAGGTGGCGGGTCCCTACAAGAGACCCAGTACTTC
cdr3_aa: CASSLGGGSLQETQYF
clone_size: few
v_call: TRBV5-1
cdr3_length: 16
j_call: TRBJ2-5
d_call: -

cdr3_nt: TGTGCCAGTATTGGTACAGGGGGCACAGATACGCAGTATTTT
cdr3_aa: CASIGTGGTDTQYF
clone_size: -
v_call: TRBV19
cdr3_length: 14
j_call: TRBJ2-3
d_call: TRBD1

cdr3_nt: TGTGCCAGCAGCCAGAGCCGTAGCTCTGGAAACACCATATATTTT
cdr3_aa: CASSQSRSSGNTIYF
clone_size: -
v_call: TRBV4-2
cdr3_length: 15
j_call: TRBJ1-3
d_call: -

cdr3_nt: TGTGCCAGCAGCCCAGGGACTTCTGTGGAGCAGTTCTTC
cdr3_aa: CASSPGTSVEQFF
clone_size: few
v_call: TRBV7-9
cdr3_length: 13
j_call: TRBJ2-1
d_call: -

cdr3_nt: TGTGCCAGCAGTGATCCACAGGGGGCTGAAGCTTTCTTT
cdr3_aa: CASSDPQGAEAFF
clone_size: few
v_call: TRBV25-1
cdr3_length: 13
j_call: TRBJ1-1
d_call: TRBD1

cdr3_nt: TGCAGCGCCCGGGAAAATAGCAATCAGCCCCAGCATTTT
cdr3_aa: CSARENSNQPQHF
clone_size: -
v_call: TRBV29-1
cdr3_length: 13
j_call: TRBJ1-5
d_call: -

cdr3_nt: TGTGCCTGGAGTGCCCGACAGGGGGGTATCGAGCAGTACTTC
cdr3_aa: CAWSARQGGIEQYF
clone_size: few
v_call: TRBV30
cdr3_length: 14
j_call: TRBJ2-7
d_call: TRBD1

cdr3_nt: TGTGCCAGCAGCACCCAGGGTAACTATGGCTACACCTTC
cdr3_aa: CASSTQGNYGYTF
clone_size: few
v_call: TRBV9
cdr3_length: 13
j_call: TRBJ1-2
d_call: -

cdr3_nt: TGCGCCAGCAGCTTTTGGGGAGGGGGTAATGAGTACAATGAGCAGTTCTTC
cdr3_aa: CASSFWGGGNEYNEQFF
clone_size: -
v_call: TRBV5-1
cdr3_length: 17
j_call: TRBJ2-1
d_call: -

cdr3_nt: TGTGCCAGCTCCCCTGACAGGGAGAACTACGAGCAGTACTTC
cdr3_aa: CASSPDRENYEQYF
clone_size: -
v_call: TRBV18
cdr3_length: 14
j_call: TRBJ2-7
d_call: TRBD1

cdr3_nt: TGTGCCAGCAGCCCCGTCCAGGGACAGGTCTCCTACGAGCAGTACTTC
cdr3_aa: CASSPVQGQVSYEQYF
clone_size: -
v_call: TRBV11-2
cdr3_length: 16
j_call: TRBJ2-7
d_call: TRBD1

cdr3_nt: TGTGCCAGCAGCTTAACGGGTGATGGGTACAATGAGCAGTTCTTC
cdr3_aa: CASSLTGDGYNEQFF
clone_size: -
v_call: TRBV7-2
cdr3_length: 15
j_call: TRBJ2-1
d_call: -

cdr3_nt: TGTGCCAGCAGCCAAGATGTTAGCGGGGGGGCAGGGACCCAGTACTTC
cdr3_aa: CASSQDVSGGAGTQYF
clone_size: few
v_call: TRBV4-2
cdr3_length: 16
j_call: TRBJ2-5
d_call: TRBD2

cdr3_nt: TGTGCCAGCAGCTTAACGGGGACAGACGCTTATGGCTACACCTTC
cdr3_aa: CASSLTGTDAYGYTF
clone_size: many
v_call: TRBV7-3
cdr3_length: 15
j_call: TRBJ1-2
d_call: TRBD1

cdr3_nt: TGTGCCAGCAAGGGGGTAACAGATACGCAGTATTTT
cdr3_aa: CASKGVTDTQYF
clone_size: few
v_call: TRBV2
cdr3_length: 12
j_call: TRBJ2-3
d_call: -

cdr3_nt: TGCGCCAGCAGCTTGGTCGGGTCCTACAATGAGCAGTTCTTC
cdr3_aa: CASSLVGSYNEQFF
clone_size: few
v_call: TRBV5-1
cdr3_length: 14
j_call: TRBJ2-1
d_call: -